The clone carrying this T cell receptor beta chain has ten or more counts. Other DNA sequences from this sample encode an identical CDR3 as well. Authors' data handling: A classifier of distant metastasis in papillary thyroid cancer was built from CDR3 differences (across clinicopathological groups). TCRdb recomputed clones from the PCR reads via MiXCR. The V and J calls come from TCRdb's annotation, not from the publication. Altogether roughly 24,000 clones are present, roughly 21% being singletons, with the ten largest covering over 10%. There were no patients who had received any treatment before thyroid surgery. This entry is derived from a study of metastatic and nonmetastatic thyroid tumors. About the research overall: Blood and tumor or nodule tissue repertoires from malignant and benign thyroid patients were compared.

This sequence originates from a male donor with papillary thyroid cancer or a benign thyroid nodule (not recorded which). Some clones in this sample may be carry-over from other donors' samples. Sample: blood.

Here the CDR3 reads CASSLAGQPNSPLHF. As DNA, the CDR3 is TGCGCCAGCAGCTTGGCCGGGCAGCCGAATTCACCCCTCCACTTT. The chain combines TRBV5-1 with TRBJ1-6, with D unresolved. The CDR3 sequence is 15 residues long. Germline V gives CDR1 SGHRS, CDR2 YFSETQ. The germline V and J ends were trimmed by 0 bases and 7 bases, with 11 bases remaining between them. Supplemented by reference TRBV5-1 and TRBJ1-6, the full variable domain reads KAGVTQTPRYLIKTRGQQVTLSCSPISGHRSVSWYQQTPGQGLQFLFEYFSETQRNKGNFPGRFSGRQFSNSRSEMNVSTLELGDSALYLCASSLAGQPNSPLHFGNGTRLTVT.